Only a few counts were recorded for the clone carrying this T cell receptor (beta chain). Measured with immunoSEQ multiplex PCR; TCRdb has only the in-frame clones, and not every one. This table has around 400,000 clones, just over 90% appearing once. Those who participated ranged in age from roughly 18 to 95 years and resided in some 24 US areas. Cohorts were determined from participant-reported clinical history. This entry comes from a study of blood T cell repertoires in COVID-19. Whole-study context: Acute and convalescent COVID-19 specimens originated in the United States, Italy and Spain.

CDR1 LGHDT and CDR2 YNNKEL come from the germline V gene (reference sequence). The CDR3 has 17 residues. V was pared by 2 bases and J by 6 bases, with 11 bases of the junction left unmatched. This sequence joins TRBV3-1 (or the pseudogene TRBV3-2) and TRBJ2-3; TRBD2 agrees at 10 bases. The specimen sequenced was PBMCs or T cells enriched from blood (not recorded which). This receptor was taken from a woman in her thirties or forties who had been exposed to COVID-19. Here the CDR3 reads CASSQTLASGSRDTQYF. CDR3 nucleotides: TGTGCCAGCAGCCAAACCCTCGCTAGCGGGAGTAGGGATACGCAGTATTTT.